Presented here are 2 T cell receptor beta chains from one specimen sequenced in a study of T cell clonality in common variable immunodeficiency. Generated by immunoSEQ multiplex PCR, the TCRdb table keeps only in-frame clones and is missing some. The data show approximately 57,000 clones, with none appearing a single time. Sequencing input: peripheral blood mononuclear cells. The source of these receptors is a person aged 18 to 70 in good health.

This clone was seen ten or more times. The CDR3 end is not reached by the read, which stops 3 residues before it; the germline J gene fills it in. This chain connects TRBV5-1 to TRBJ2-3; D is uncertain. The CDR3 covers 15 residues. In germline, CDR1 is SGHRS, CDR2 YFSETQ. CDR3 loop: CASSSQYLGQETQYF. The covered CDR3 bases are TGCGCCAGCAGCTCACAATACTTGGGCCAAGAGACG. Drawing the rest from reference TRBV5-1 and TRBJ2-3, the complete variable domain is KAGVTQTPRYLIKTRGQQVTLSCSPISGHRSVSWYQQTPGQGLQFLFEYFSETQRNKGNFPGRFSGRQFSNSRSEMNVSTLELGDSALYLCASSSQYLGQETQYFGPGTRLTVL.

This clone was counted at least ten times. Read coverage stops 3 residues before the CDR3 terminus; the germline J gene supplies the remainder. The gene calls are TRBV6-2 or TRBV6-3 and TRBJ1-2; weak D call: TRBD1 (5 bases). In germline, CDR1 is MNHEY, CDR2 SVGEGT. CDR3 length equals 16 residues. Trimming took off 7 bases at V and 2 bases at J, with 20 bases between the two ends. The CDR3 region is CASIPRWGRSNYGYTF. The sequenced part of the CDR3 DNA is TGTGCCAGCATCCCCAGGTGGGGCCGCAGCAACTATGGC.